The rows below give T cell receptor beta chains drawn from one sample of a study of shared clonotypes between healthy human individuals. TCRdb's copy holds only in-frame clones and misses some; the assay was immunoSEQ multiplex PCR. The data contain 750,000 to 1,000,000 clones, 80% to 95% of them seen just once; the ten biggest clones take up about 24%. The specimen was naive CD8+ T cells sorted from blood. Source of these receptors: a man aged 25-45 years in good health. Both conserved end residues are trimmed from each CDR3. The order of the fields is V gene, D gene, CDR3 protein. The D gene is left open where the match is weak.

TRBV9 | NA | ASSAPRSGRESLETQY
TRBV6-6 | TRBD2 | ASSLLAGRYNEQF
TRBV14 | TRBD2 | ASSPLGTSRVSSYNEQF
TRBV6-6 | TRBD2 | ASSYRGGVYEQY
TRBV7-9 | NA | ASSLAGVPYEQY
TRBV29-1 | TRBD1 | SANFFGTGWPNHGTDTQY
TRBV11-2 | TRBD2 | ASSPGLAGVFAYEQY
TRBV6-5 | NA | ASSYTLGGDTDTQY
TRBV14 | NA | ASSHRGYYEQY
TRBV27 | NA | ASRTGGAYSYEQY
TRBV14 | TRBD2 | ASSPTSGRNNEQF
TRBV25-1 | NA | ASSDSTYEQY
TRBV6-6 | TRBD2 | ASTLAGGADTQY
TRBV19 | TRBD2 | ASSDLTSGPNTGELF
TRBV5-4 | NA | ASSDKRNVYEQY
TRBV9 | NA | ASSVGDTGINEQF
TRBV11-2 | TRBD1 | ASSIITGTVAKNIQY
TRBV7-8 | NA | ASSSPHLPYSSNEQF
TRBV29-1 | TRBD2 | SAEGSGSQETQY
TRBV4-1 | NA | ASSQESLTEAF
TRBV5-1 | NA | ASSLWGLPNNEQF
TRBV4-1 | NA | ASSQVSSGNYGYT
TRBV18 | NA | ASPGGQEENIQY
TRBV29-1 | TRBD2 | SVDAITGLAQF
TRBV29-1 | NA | SVEVSSYYGYT
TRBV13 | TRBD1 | ASSRQGGQGYEQY
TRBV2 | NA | ASSEPREGYEQY
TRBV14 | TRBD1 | ASRPGQADTQY
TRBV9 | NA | ASSVVGADTQY
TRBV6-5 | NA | ASSRSSGEKLF
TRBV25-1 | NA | ASSEGYPDQPQH
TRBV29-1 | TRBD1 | SVEAGTGPGELF
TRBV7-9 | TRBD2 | ASSRLNLAGDGYEQF
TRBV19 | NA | ASAPGLSYEQY
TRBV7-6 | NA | ASSSSWLLNEKLF
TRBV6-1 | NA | ASPSASYEQY
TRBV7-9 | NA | ASSSGPSNEQF
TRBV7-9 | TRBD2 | ASRGGTSGGPSYNEQF
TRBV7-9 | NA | ASMDATNEKLF
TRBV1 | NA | TSSQGELAYEQY
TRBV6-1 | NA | ASSEGLAVAYEQY